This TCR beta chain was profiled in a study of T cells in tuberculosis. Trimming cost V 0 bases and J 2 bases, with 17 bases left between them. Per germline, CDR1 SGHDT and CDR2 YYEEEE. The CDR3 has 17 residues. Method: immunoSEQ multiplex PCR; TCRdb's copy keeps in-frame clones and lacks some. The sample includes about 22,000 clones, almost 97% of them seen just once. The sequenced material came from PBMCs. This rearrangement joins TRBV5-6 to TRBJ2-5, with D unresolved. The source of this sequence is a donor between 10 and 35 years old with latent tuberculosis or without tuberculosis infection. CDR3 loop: CASSLGQFVASQETQYF. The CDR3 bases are TGTGCCAGCAGCTTGGGGCAGTTTGTAGCCTCACAAGAGACCCAGTACTTC.